The 10 T cell receptor beta chains presented below share a single source sample, sequenced in a study of blood T cell repertoires in COVID-19. The data were produced by immunoSEQ multiplex PCR, yet TCRdb's version contains in-frame clones alone and is incomplete. Of around 140,000 clones listed, roughly 84% are singletons. Material: peripheral blood. The receptors derive from a man between 60 and 70 years old with acute or convalescent COVID-19.

CDR3 loop: CASSLQGDGNQPQHF. The CDR3 nucleotides are TGTGCCAGCAGTCTACAGGGGGATGGCAATCAGCCCCAGCATTTT. The chain links TRBV6-5 to TRBJ1-5; 8 bases align to TRBD1. J lost 2 bases, V lost 5 bases, and 5 bases had no gene match. The CDR3 is made up of 15 amino acids. Germline-derived CDR1 and CDR2 are MNHEY and SVGAGI.

J is TRBJ2-5 and V is TRBV7-9; 9 bases match TRBD1. Trimming removed 4 bases from V and 6 bases from J; junction bases left unmatched: 6. The CDR3 consists of 14 residues. Germline assignment: CDR1 SEHNR and CDR2 FQNEAQ (reference sequence). The CDR3 spells CASSWDRVSKTQYF. DNA for the CDR3: TGTGCCAGCAGCTGGGACAGGGTTTCAAAGACCCAGTACTTC.

The sample holds one count of this clone. The CDR3 reads CASSITGQKETQYF. The DNA of the CDR3 is TGTGCCAGTAGTATAACGGGACAAAAAGAGACCCAGTACTTC. The chain links TRBV19 to TRBJ2-5; a weak D match, TRBD1 (6 bases). Germline CDR1 and CDR2: LNHDA and SQIVND (reference sequence). This CDR3 is 14 amino acids long. The germline V and J ends were trimmed by 2 bases and 3 bases, with 10 bases remaining between them.

V usage is TRBV5-6 and J usage is TRBJ2-4; a weak D match, TRBD1 (5 bases). The CDR3 length is 15 residues. The germline gives CDR1 SGHDT, CDR2 YYEEEE. V lost 1 base and J 0 bases, leaving 8 bases between the germline ends. CDR3 nucleotides: TGTGCCAGCAGCTTGCCAGGGATAGCCAAAAACATTCAGTACTTC. Amino acid sequence: CASSLPGIAKNIQYF.

The CDR3 DNA follows: TGTGCCAGCACTACAGTCTCTGGAAACACCATATATTTT. It yields the protein CASTTVSGNTIYF. The chain carries TRBV6-5 and TRBJ1-3; unclear D gene. The CDR3 loop spans 13 amino acids. V dropped 7 bases and J dropped 0 bases, with 7 bases sitting between them. Per germline, CDR1 MNHEY and CDR2 SVGAGI.

This rearrangement joins TRBV5-1 to TRBJ1-1, with D possibly TRBD1 on 5 matching bases. The CDR3 consists of 16 residues. The germline V and J ends were trimmed by 6 bases and 0 bases, with 18 bases remaining between them. The germline V gene encodes CDR1 SGHRS and CDR2 YFSETQ. The CDR3 sequence is CASTKWGQGLNTEAFF. For the CDR3, the DNA is TGCGCCAGCACCAAGTGGGGCCAAGGGCTGAACACTGAAGCTTTCTTT. Filled out from reference TRBV5-1 and TRBJ1-1, the complete variable domain reads KAGVTQTPRYLIKTRGQQVTLSCSPISGHRSVSWYQQTPGQGLQFLFEYFSETQRNKGNFPGRFSGRQFSNSRSEMNVSTLELGDSALYLCASTKWGQGLNTEAFFGQGTRLTVV.

The gene calls are TRBV9 and TRBJ2-1, with D unclear. The CDR3 consists of 18 residues. V was trimmed by 0 bases and J by 4 bases, leaving 20 bases between them. Germline loops: CDR1 SGDLS, CDR2 YYNGEE. CDR3 amino acids: CASSVEPASSGAYNEQFF. DNA for the CDR3: TGTGCCAGCAGCGTAGAGCCAGCTAGTTCCGGAGCGTACAATGAGCAGTTCTTC.

The chain links TRBV4-1 to TRBJ2-1; TRBD2 matches at 12 bases. CDR1 MGHRA and CDR2 YSYEKL come from the germline V gene. The CDR3 has 16 residues. The J segment lost 6 bases and the V segment lost 2 bases, leaving 5 bases of the junction unmatched. The DNA for the CDR3 is TGCGCCAGCAGCCAACCGACTAGCGGGAGTCGCAATGAGCAGTTCTTC. This codes for CASSQPTSGSRNEQFF.

Only one count was recorded for this clone. The gene calls are TRBV4-1 and TRBJ2-3; TRBD1 might be the D (6 bases). This CDR3 has 14 amino acids. The ends were cut back, 3 bases at V and 2 bases at J, with 9 bases in the middle. CDR1 MGHRA and CDR2 YSYEKL come from the germline V gene. CDR3 sequence: CASSQTGSTDTQYF. CDR3 nucleotides: TGCGCCAGCAGCCAGACAGGATCCACAGATACGCAGTATTTT.

This sequence joins TRBV6-2 or TRBV6-3 and TRBJ2-4; TRBD2 might be the D (5 bases). CDR3 length equals 14 residues. The V gene's germline CDR1 is MNHEY and CDR2 SVGEGT. V was clipped by 5 bases and J by 4 bases, with 12 bases between them. DNA of the CDR3: TGTGCCAGCAGTCCCCCCGGACTTAAAAACATTCAGTACTTC. Translated: CASSPPGLKNIQYF.